This TCR beta chain was captured in a study of blood T cells in healthy people across ages. Germline-derived CDR1 and CDR2 are LNHNV and YYDKDF (reference sequence). CDR3 length: 15 amino acids. Between the trimmed V and J ends, which lost 2 bases and 10 bases, there was a span of 18 bases. Points on this clonotype: Antigen unknown.

Points from the study as a whole: The recorded TCR beta diversity per million T cells decreased in a roughly linear manner with age.

Through a sample-barcoded 5' primer and a J-beta primer mix, a second PCR was run for about 6 to 12 cycles. One entry per CDR3 protein results from TCRdb running MiXCR on the 5' RACE reads. The profile covers approximately 800,000 distinct CDR3 sequences, with less than 80% appearing a single time and roughly 25% taken by the ten largest. Samples each had at least 6 micrograms of total RNA extracted. The chain is built from TRBV15 and TRBJ2-1; D tentatively fits TRBD1 or TRBD2 (7 bases each). Sequencing was performed on blood. The sequence derives from a man aged 30 to 39 in good health. The CDR3 DNA reads TGTGCCACCAGCAGATCAGGGGGAGGGGGAAGCGAGCAGTTCTTC. Protein product: CATSRSGGGGSEQFF.